This TCR beta chain was sequenced during a study of sequential checkpoint blockade in melanoma. Stated treatment: randomized to nivolumab then ipilimumab (arm A) or the reverse (arm B). Points on this clone: Its antigen is not identified.

This CDR3 contains 14 residues. With V trimmed by 8 bases and J by 3 bases, 5 bases remained unmatched. CDR1 and CDR2 from the germline V gene are MNHGY and SAAAGT. Here immunoSEQ multiplex PCR was the method, and the copy in TCRdb shows in-frame clones only, minus some. The repertoire consists of under 20,000 clones, with about 25% occurring once and the leading ten covering 7.2%. Findings and limits, study-wide: For nivolumab-first patients, baseline tumor clonality was associated with response. Tumor T-cell fraction and clonality correlated with PD-L1 and CD8+ counts.

The chain combines TRBV6-8 with TRBJ2-2; 8 positions match TRBD2. The receptor was isolated from a human donor with melanoma. The input for sequencing was tumor tissue (inferred from file names), taken from a patient given nivolumab and ipilimumab in sequence. The CDR3 DNA reads as TGTGCCAGCCGTACTAGCGGATACACCGGGGAGCTGTTTTTT. The encoded protein is CASRTSGYTGELFF.